One and the same sample provided the 23 T cell receptor beta chains below, sequenced in a study of cytomegalovirus exposure and HLA in healthy donors. The method was immunoSEQ multiplex PCR; TCRdb's version includes in-frame clones alone and lacks a portion of them. This table holds about 220,000 clones, just over 85% found once. What was sequenced was PBMCs. These receptors all come from a woman aged 18-29 years in good health and CMV-seronegative.

This clone turned up a few times. This chain connects TRBV11-2 to TRBJ2-7; a weak D match, TRBD1 (5 bases). The ends were cut back, 4 bases at V and 3 bases at J, with 13 bases in the middle. This CDR3 has 14 residues. Per the germline V gene, CDR1 is SGHAT and CDR2 is FQNNGV. CDR3 in amino acids: CASSSIVRVYEQYF. DNA of the CDR3: TGTGCCAGCAGCTCTATTGTCAGGGTCTACGAGCAGTACTTC. The full variable domain, its missing parts supplied by reference TRBV11-2 and TRBJ2-7, is EAGVAQSPRYKIIEKRQSVAFWCNPISGHATLYWYQQILGQGPKLLIQFQNNGVVDDSQLPKDRFSAERLKGVDSTLKIQPAKLEDSAVYLCASSSIVRVYEQYFGPGTRLTVT.

This clone was detected a few times. The chain links TRBV27 to TRBJ1-5, with D unresolved. Between the trimmed V and J ends, which lost 2 bases and 0 bases, there was a span of 2 bases. The CDR3 covers 13 residues. Germline loops: CDR1 MNHEY, CDR2 SMNVEV (reference sequence). This CDR3 is CASSLRSNQPQHF. CDR3 in DNA: TGTGCCAGCAGTTTACGTAGCAATCAGCCCCAGCATTTT.

The V and J genes are TRBV2 and TRBJ2-2; the D gene is possibly TRBD1 (5 bases). Germline loops: CDR1 SNHLY, CDR2 FYNNEI. CDR3 size: 14 residues. Trimming cost V 0 bases and J 3 bases, with 5 bases left between them. The chain's CDR3 is CASSEAGDTGELFF. CDR3 nucleotides: TGTGCCAGCAGTGAAGCAGGGGACACCGGGGAGCTGTTTTTT.

The chain recombines TRBV4-1 with TRBJ2-7, with TRBD2 matching 8 bases. This CDR3 is 19 amino acids long. CDR1 and CDR2 from the germline V gene are MGHRA and YSYEKL. V was pared by 0 bases and J by 0 bases, with 13 bases of the junction left unmatched. The CDR3 protein is CASSQEFSAGALSSYEQYF. CDR3 bases: TGCGCCAGCAGCCAAGAATTTTCAGCGGGGGCCCTTAGCTCCTACGAGCAGTACTTC.

The chain uses TRBV4-1 and TRBJ2-7; D is undetermined. Germline CDR1 and CDR2: MGHRA and YSYEKL. The CDR3 contains 13 residues. Trimming left V 4 bases short and J 1 base short, with 8 bases between. This CDR3 reads CASSPSNSYEQYF. The CDR3 nucleotides are TGCGCCAGCAGCCCCAGTAATTCCTACGAGCAGTACTTC.

The rearrangement links TRBV28 to TRBJ2-7; 14 bases map to TRBD2. V shed 0 bases, J shed 9 bases, and the junction held 4 bases outside the gene matches. Germline V gene sequence: CDR1 MDHEN, CDR2 SYDVKM. This CDR3 comprises 15 residues. The CDR3 DNA reads TGTGCCAGCAGTTTATGGACTAGCGGGAGGGCCGGGCAGTACTTC. This encodes CASSLWTSGRAGQYF.

This clone occurred once. Other DNA sequences from this sample encode an identical CDR3 as well. The chain employs TRBV6-5 and TRBJ2-7; the match to TRBD1 covers 11 bases. Germline V CDR1 and CDR2: MNHEY, SVGAGI. The trim removed 0 bases at V and 6 bases at J, leaving 4 bases unmatched. The CDR3 is 15 amino acids. CDR3 coding DNA: TGTGCCAGCAGTTACTCGGGGACAGGGGGACTCGAGCAGTACTTC. Amino acids: CASSYSGTGGLEQYF.

The chain combines TRBV11-3 with TRBJ2-3, with D possibly being TRBD2 (8 bases). The V gene's germline CDR1 is SGHNT and CDR2 YENEEA. V lost 3 bases and J lost 0, with 13 bases in between. This CDR3 is 16 amino acids long. Written as DNA, the CDR3 is TGTGCCAGCAGCTTCTTAGCGGGACAGAGCACAGATACGCAGTATTTT. Its translation: CASSFLAGQSTDTQYF. Supplemented by reference TRBV11-3 and TRBJ2-3, the full variable domain reads EAGVVQSPRYKIIEKKQPVAFWCNPISGHNTLYWYLQNLGQGPELLIRYENEEAVDDSQLPKDRFSAERLKGVDSTLKIQPAELGDSAVYLCASSFLAGQSTDTQYFGPGTRLTVL.

The V call is TRBV5-4, the J call TRBJ2-7; possibly TRBD2 for D (6 bases). V lost 4 bases and J lost 2, with 16 bases in between. This CDR3 region has 15 residues. Germline V gives CDR1 SGHNT, CDR2 YYREEE (reference sequence). CDR3 sequence: CASSPRASAAYEQYF. The CDR3 region has the DNA TGTGCCAGCAGCCCCCGTGCTAGCGCCGCCTACGAGCAGTACTTC. The full variable domain, with the rest looked up from reference TRBV5-4 and TRBJ2-7, is ETGVTQSPTHLIKTRGQQVTLRCSSQSGHNTVSWYQQALGQGPQFIFQYYREEENGRGNFPPRFSGLQFPNYSSELNVNALELDDSALYLCASSPRASAAYEQYFGPGTRLTVT.

The rearrangement links TRBV9 to TRBJ1-2, with D perhaps TRBD1 (6 bases). This CDR3 is built from 14 residues. The V end lost 4 bases, the J end lost 5 bases, and 15 bases lay between the germline ends. Looked up from germline, CDR1 is SGDLS and CDR2 is YYNGEE. Here the CDR3 reads CASSRTGFGYGYTF. CDR3 nucleotide sequence: TGTGCCAGCAGCCGCACAGGGTTTGGATATGGCTACACCTTC.

This clone was detected once. The CDR3 coding sequence is TGTGCCAGCAGCGTTGGCCAGGTTAACACAGATACGCAGTATTTT. The encoded protein is CASSVGQVNTDTQYF. This rearrangement joins TRBV9 to TRBJ2-3; no clear D gene. V lost 2 bases and J 2 bases, leaving 12 bases between the germline ends. The CDR3 length is 15 residues. CDR1 and CDR2 from the germline V gene are SGDLS and YYNGEE.

The chain joins TRBV2 to TRBJ1-3; D unclear. The length of the CDR3 is 13 residues. The germline V gene encodes CDR1 SNHLY and CDR2 FYNNEI. Trimming took 4 bases from V and 0 from J, leaving 4 bases between them. CDR3 in DNA: TGTGCCAGCAGTGGACTCTCTGGAAACACCATATATTTT. Its protein product is CASSGLSGNTIYF.

V is TRBV15 and J is TRBJ2-1, with 10 bases identical to TRBD2. The CDR3 loop spans 14 amino acids. Germline V gene lookup returns CDR1 LNHNV and CDR2 YYDKDF (reference sequence). The J segment lost 9 bases and the V segment lost 4 bases, leaving 6 bases of the junction unmatched. DNA for the CDR3: TGTGCCACCAGCACAGCGGGAGGGCCGAGTGAGCAGTTCTTC. Translating it yields CATSTAGGPSEQFF.

This chain connects TRBV4-1 to TRBJ2-1; 12 bases match TRBD2. J lost 8 bases, V lost 1 base, and 6 bases had no gene match. The CDR3 is made up of 16 amino acids. CDR1 is MGHRA and CDR2 is YSYEKL in the germline V gene. CDR3 sequence: CASSQARTSGNDEQFF. CDR3 DNA sequence: TGCGCCAGCAGCCAAGCCCGGACTAGCGGGAACGATGAGCAGTTCTTC.

The gene calls are TRBV19 and TRBJ2-7, with TRBD1 as a possible D gene (5 bases). This CDR3 is built from 13 residues. V shed 5 bases and J shed 6 bases, with 14 bases lying between them. Germline assignment: CDR1 LNHDA and CDR2 SQIVND (reference sequence). CDR3: CASSSQGGSEQYF. The DNA of the CDR3 is TGTGCCAGTAGTTCCCAGGGTGGTAGCGAGCAGTACTTC.

This clone appeared a few times. The chain combines TRBV5-1 with TRBJ2-7, with D possibly matching TRBD2 (5 bases). This CDR3 has 14 residues. Per germline, CDR1 SGHRS and CDR2 YFSETQ. V was trimmed by 0 bases and J by 7 bases, leaving 14 bases between them. The CDR3 nucleotides are TGCGCCAGCAGCTTGGGGGCCGGGGAGAGGGAGCAGTACTTC. Translation gives CASSLGAGEREQYF.

The chain has TRBV6-1 and TRBJ2-1; TRBD2 is a possible D gene (6 bases). Trimming cost V 4 bases and J 2 bases, with 12 bases left between them. Germline V gene data show CDR1 as MNHNS and CDR2 as SASEGT. The CDR3 consists of 15 residues. The CDR3: CASSVGSGPYNEQFF. The CDR3 nucleotides read TGTGCCAGCAGTGTAGGTAGCGGCCCCTACAATGAGCAGTTCTTC.

This clone was recorded a few times. The chain combines TRBV28 with TRBJ1-2, with D possibly matching TRBD1 (5 bases). The germline V gene has CDR1 MDHEN and CDR2 SYDVKM. V lost 4 bases and J lost 3, with 12 bases in between. The CDR3 consists of 14 residues. The CDR3 is CASSSLQGYYGYTF. The CDR3 DNA sequence: TGTGCCAGCAGTTCCCTCCAGGGATACTATGGCTACACCTTC.

J is TRBJ2-4 and V is TRBV6-5, with 9 positions matching TRBD2. Germline V gene lookup returns CDR1 MNHEY and CDR2 SVGAGI. The trim removed 0 bases at V and 2 bases at J, leaving 2 bases unmatched. The CDR3 extends over 16 amino acids. CDR3 loop: CASSYSLAGTKNIQYF. DNA of the CDR3: TGTGCCAGCAGTTACTCTCTAGCGGGAACCAAAAACATTCAGTACTTC.

This clone has a single count. The rearrangement links TRBV6-9 to TRBJ1-3, with D possibly matching TRBD1 (5 bases). In germline, CDR1 is MNHGY, CDR2 SVAAGI. V was pared by 11 bases and J by 0 bases, with 26 bases between. The CDR3 loop spans 18 amino acids. CDR3 residues: CAEARDRVFQSSGNTIYF. DNA for the CDR3: TGTGCCGAGGCCCGAGACAGAGTTTTCCAGAGCTCTGGAAACACCATATATTTT.

The chain links TRBV6-5 to TRBJ2-1; TRBD2 agrees at 11 bases. The V and J ends lost 6 bases and 4 bases, in that order; junction bases with no gene match: 2. The V gene's germline CDR1 is MNHEY and CDR2 SVGAGI. The CDR3 runs 14 residues. The CDR3: CASRPSGGYNEQFF. The DNA for the CDR3 is TGTGCCAGCAGACCTAGCGGGGGGTACAATGAGCAGTTCTTC.

The chain uses TRBV6-4 and TRBJ2-3; 7 bases are shared with TRBD2. The germline V gene encodes CDR1 MRHNA and CDR2 SNTAGT. The ends lost 4 bases at V and 2 bases at J; junction bases unmatched: 6. The CDR3 length is 15 residues. Here the CDR3 DNA reads TGTGCCAGCAGTGCCGGGCTAGCGGACACAGATACGCAGTATTTT. Its protein is CASSAGLADTDTQYF.

V is TRBV5-6 and J is TRBJ2-7, with no clear D. V was cut by 5 bases and J by 0 bases, with 15 bases left in between. The CDR3 has 15 residues. Germline V lookup: CDR1 SGHDT, CDR2 YYEEEE. The CDR3: CASRPMTLTSYEQYF. The CDR3 nucleotides are TGTGCCAGCAGACCTATGACACTCACCTCCTACGAGCAGTACTTC. Looking up the rest from reference TRBV5-6 and TRBJ2-7 gives the full variable domain: DAGVTQSPTHLIKTRGQQVTLRCSPKSGHDTVSWYQQALGQGPQFIFQYYEEEERQRGNFPDRFSGHQFPNYSSELNVNALLLGDSALYLCASRPMTLTSYEQYFGPGTRLTVT.